One sample yielded the 23 T cell receptor beta chains listed below, sequenced in a study of OX40 agonist ivuxolimab in advanced cancers. The data were produced by immunoSEQ multiplex PCR, yet TCRdb's version contains in-frame clones alone and is incomplete. The data show more than 55,000 clones, under 85% seen once. The material was CD4+ or CD8+ T cells sorted from blood, obtained in a trial of the OX40 agonist ivuxolimab. The source of these receptors is an adult with an advanced solid tumor such as melanoma, head and neck, liver or kidney cancer.

The chain links TRBV28 to TRBJ1-5; no clear D gene. This CDR3 comprises 12 residues. The germline V gene has CDR1 MDHEN and CDR2 SYDVKM. V lost 2 bases, J lost 9 bases, and 8 bases lay in between. The CDR3 DNA sequence: TGTGCCAGCAGTTTAAACCGGGGGCCCCAGCATTTT. Protein: CASSLNRGPQHF.

In this sample, this clone turned up a few times. V is TRBV9 and J is TRBJ2-3; maybe TRBD2 (5 bases). V dropped 5 bases and J dropped 3 bases, with 10 bases sitting between them. CDR3 length: 13 residues. Germline CDR1 and CDR2: SGDLS and YYNGEE. The CDR3 sequence is CASSRELTDTQYF. Here the CDR3 DNA reads TGTGCCAGCAGTAGGGAGCTAACAGATACGCAGTATTTT.

CDR3 nucleotide sequence: TGTGCCAGTAGTATCCGGGACAGGGGAGGGTGGATGAACACTGAAGCTTTCTTT. It is translated as CASSIRDRGGWMNTEAFF. The rearrangement uses TRBV19 and TRBJ1-1; TRBD1 matches at 10 bases. The CDR3 sequence is 18 residues long. Losses at the gene ends were 3 bases for V and 0 bases for J; bases not matched to a gene: 10. From germline, CDR1 is LNHDA and CDR2 SQIVND (reference sequence).

The chain combines TRBV4-1 with TRBJ1-2; D remains unclear. The CDR3 loop spans 16 amino acids. From germline, CDR1 is MGHRA and CDR2 YSYEKL. V lost 4 bases and J 1 base, leaving 16 bases between the germline ends. The CDR3: CASSPAAADVNYGYTF. CDR3 DNA: TGCGCCAGCAGCCCAGCCGCGGCGGACGTTAACTATGGCTACACCTTC.

This chain uses TRBV10-3 with TRBJ1-1; 8 positions match TRBD1. In germline, CDR1 is ENHRY, CDR2 SYGVKD. The CDR3 loop spans 13 amino acids. V dropped 8 bases and J dropped 4; count of bases not matched to a gene: 6. In DNA form, the CDR3 reads TGTGCCATCTTAGGACAGGGCGGCACTGAAGCTTTCTTT. Residues: CAILGQGGTEAFF.

This clone was seen a few times. This chain connects TRBV29-1 to TRBJ1-2, with unresolved D. Germline CDR1 and CDR2: SQVTM and ANQGSEA. This CDR3 comprises 15 residues. Between the trimmed V and J ends, which lost 3 bases and 1 base, there was a span of 15 bases. The CDR3 region is CSVDLQRHNNYGYTF. The CDR3 DNA is TGCAGCGTTGACCTACAGAGACATAATAACTATGGCTACACCTTC.

The V gene is TRBV5-4, the J gene TRBJ2-1; D uncertain. Trimming took off 2 bases at V and 6 bases at J, with 15 bases between the two ends. CDR3 length: 15 residues. In germline, CDR1 is SGHNT, CDR2 YYREEE (reference sequence). This chain's CDR3 is CASSFPKKGLNEQFF. Written as DNA, the CDR3 is TGTGCCAGCAGCTTCCCCAAGAAGGGTCTCAATGAGCAGTTCTTC.

The CDR3 spells CASSFIQGMGTDTQYF. The CDR3 nucleotides are TGTGCCAGCAGTTTTATACAGGGAATGGGCACAGATACGCAGTATTTT. The gene calls are TRBV5-6 and TRBJ2-3, with D possibly matching TRBD1 (6 bases). Trimming took off 5 bases at V and 1 base at J, with 17 bases between the two ends. The CDR3 sequence is 16 residues long. Germline loops: CDR1 SGHDT, CDR2 YYEEEE.

The table lists this clone with a few counts. This sequence joins TRBV27 and TRBJ1-2; D is unclear. CDR3 length equals 14 residues. Germline lookup yields CDR1 MNHEY and CDR2 SMNVEV (reference sequence). V was trimmed by 0 bases and J by 5 bases, leaving 10 bases between them. Here the CDR3 DNA reads TGTGCCAGCAGTTTATCAGGATCGCGGTATGGCTACACCTTC. Residues: CASSLSGSRYGYTF.

This clone has only a few counts. The CDR3 DNA reads as TGTGCCAGCAGCCGGCGAGGGGCCGTCAATCAGCCCCAGCATTTT. Amino acids: CASSRRGAVNQPQHF. The rearrangement links TRBV5-6 to TRBJ1-5; a possible D gene is TRBD1 (5 bases). Germline CDR1 SGHDT, CDR2 YYEEEE. V dropped 4 bases and J dropped 3 bases, with 14 bases sitting between them. This CDR3 spans 15 amino acids.

The chain's CDR3 is CASSPAFRTDTQYF. DNA of the CDR3: TGTGCCAGCTCACCGGCCTTCCGCACAGATACGCAGTATTTT. The rearrangement links TRBV18 to TRBJ2-3; D uncertain. Trimming stripped 3 bases from V and 1 base from J, with 8 bases between. Germline V gene data show CDR1 as KGHSH and CDR2 as LQKENI. This CDR3 contains 14 residues.

The genes are TRBV4-1 and TRBJ2-3, with 9 bases fitting TRBD2. There are 16 residues in the CDR3. CDR1 is MGHRA, CDR2 YSYEKL, per germline. V was pared by 3 bases and J by 4 bases, with 8 bases of the junction left unmatched. The CDR3 DNA reads as TGCGCCAGCAGCCAGTGGGGCGGGGGGGGCGCAGATACGCAGTATTTT. Its protein is CASSQWGGGGADTQYF.

The chain uses TRBV2 and TRBJ2-1; D possibly corresponds to TRBD2 (5 bases). From germline, CDR1 is SNHLY and CDR2 FYNNEI. The CDR3 is 13 amino acids. The ends were cut back, 6 bases at V and 5 bases at J, with 11 bases in the middle. CDR3 amino acids: CASSGILNNEQFF. The CDR3 DNA sequence: TGTGCCAGCAGCGGGATTTTAAACAATGAGCAGTTCTTC.

This clone was observed a single time. The V call is TRBV19, the J call TRBJ1-2; 7 bases are a match to TRBD1. Germline CDR1 LNHDA, CDR2 SQIVND (reference sequence). The CDR3 extends over 14 amino acids. The trim removed 3 bases at V and 4 bases at J, leaving 5 bases unmatched. The CDR3 sequence: CASSILGQFYGYTF. The CDR3 DNA is TGTGCCAGTAGTATCTTGGGACAGTTCTATGGCTACACCTTC.

The chain has TRBV5-5 and TRBJ2-1; 13 positions agree with TRBD2. V lost 0 bases and J lost 7; bases outside the gene matches: 7. CDR1 is SGHKS, CDR2 YYEKEE, per germline (reference sequence). CDR3 length: 17 amino acids. The chain's CDR3 is CASSLVFGTSGENEQFF. The CDR3 DNA is TGTGCCAGCAGCTTGGTCTTTGGGACTAGCGGGGAAAATGAGCAGTTCTTC.

As for this clone: At one end, the junction sequence differs from germline, possibly due to a read error. CDR3 region: CASSSLTSGGEIF. CDR3 DNA: TGTGCCAGCAGTAGCCTGACTAGCGGGGGGGAGATCTTC. The chain joins TRBV6-5 to TRBJ2-1; 14 bases line up with TRBD2. CDR3 size: 13 residues. Germline V CDR1 and CDR2: MNHEY, SVGAGI.

This clone turned up a few times. The chain combines TRBV9 with TRBJ2-1; 8 bases fit TRBD1. CDR1 is SGDLS and CDR2 is YYNGEE in the germline V gene. V trimming: 3 bases; J trimming: 7 bases; junction bases outside the gene matches: 9. The CDR3 loop spans 15 amino acids. Here the CDR3 reads CASSAGTGRENEQFF. The CDR3 DNA is TGTGCCAGCAGCGCCGGGACAGGCCGAGAGAATGAGCAGTTCTTC.

This chain links TRBV5-6 with TRBJ1-2; 8 bases align to TRBD1. With 2 bases clipped from V and 2 bases from J, the junction kept 5 bases outside the gene matches. Germline V gene lookup returns CDR1 SGHDT and CDR2 YYEEEE. The CDR3 length is 15 residues. The CDR3 nucleotides read TGTGCCAGCAGCTTACAGACAGGGGCCAACTATGGCTACACCTTC. It translates to CASSLQTGANYGYTF.

V and J are TRBV5-4 and TRBJ1-1; no clear D gene. Germline CDR1 is SGHNT and CDR2 is YYREEE (reference sequence). V lost 4 bases and J lost 1, with 14 bases in between. The CDR3 is made up of 15 amino acids. For the CDR3, the DNA is TGTGCCAGCAGCCCCTCCGTGGGGAGGAACACTGAAGCTTTCTTT. As protein: CASSPSVGRNTEAFF.

The chain combines TRBV7-9 with TRBJ2-2; possibly TRBD1 or TRBD2 for D (6 bases each). V gave up 2 bases and J gave up 5 bases, with 12 bases separating them. Germline assignment: CDR1 SEHNR and CDR2 FQNEAQ (reference sequence). The CDR3 runs to 15 residues. The CDR3 DNA reads TGTGCCAGCAGCTTATCGGGGGCGCGTACCGGGGAGCTGTTTTTT. Translating gives CASSLSGARTGELFF. Variable domain in full (rest from reference TRBV7-9 and TRBJ2-2): DTGVSQNPRHKITKRGQNVTFRCDPISEHNRLYWYRQTLGQGPEFLTYFQNEAQLEKSRLLSDRFSAERPKGSFSTLEIQRTEQGDSAMYLCASSLSGARTGELFFGEGSRLTVL.

This chain connects TRBV11-2 to TRBJ2-1; D call uncertain. The germline V gene has CDR1 SGHAT and CDR2 FQNNGV. The CDR3 has 14 amino acids. V was clipped by 3 bases and J by 0 bases, with 6 bases between them. The CDR3 DNA sequence: TGTGCCAGCAGCTTGTCCAGCTCCTACAATGAGCAGTTCTTC. Amino acids: CASSLSSSYNEQFF.

The gene calls are TRBV5-1 and TRBJ2-7; no firm D call. The CDR3 has 14 amino acids. Germline V gene lookup returns CDR1 SGHRS and CDR2 YFSETQ. The ends were cut back, 3 bases at V and 2 bases at J, with 12 bases in the middle. The CDR3 loop is CASSSVDGAYEQYF. The CDR3 coding sequence is TGCGCCAGCAGCTCCGTCGACGGAGCCTACGAGCAGTACTTC.

The V and J genes are TRBV9 and TRBJ2-7; 9 positions agree with TRBD1. Germline assignment: CDR1 SGDLS and CDR2 YYNGEE. The V gene end was trimmed by 4 bases and the J gene end by 3 bases; junction bases not matched to a gene: 5. The CDR3 has 14 amino acids. CDR3 bases: TGTGCCAGCAGCCTTGGGACAGGGAACTACGAGCAGTACTTC. Its translation: CASSLGTGNYEQYF.